The clone carrying this T cell receptor (beta chain) showed up many times. This sample stems from a study of low-dose radiotherapy and immunotherapy resistance in tumors. The wider study: Members of Cohort 2 were treated with 1 Gy per fraction every two weeks; their total was 13 Gy over 26 weeks.

Alpha and beta chains were covered, as first-strand cDNA relied on TRAV- and TRBV-specific primers. With a constant-region primer and a V-primer adapter, TCRs were subjected to about 20 PCR cycles of amplification. TCRdb re-called the reads with MiXCR, one entry per CDR3 protein. The data hold around 33,000 distinct CDR3 sequences, with around 47% observed a single time. The time point denotes: after trial treatment. Treatment: LDRT plus nivolumab, ipilimumab, low-dose cyclophosphamide and aspirin (RACIN trial). Germline CDR1 MDHEN, CDR2 SYDVKM. CDR3 length: 13 amino acids. With 3 bases removed from V and 8 bases from J, the gap between germline ends came to 10 bases.

The sample consisted of PBMCs, taken after low-dose radiotherapy plus immunotherapy. This TCR came from a male donor with gallbladder cancer. The J gene is TRBJ1-4, the V gene TRBV28, with D uncertain. This CDR3 is CASSFSMEEKLFF. Here the CDR3 DNA reads TGTGCCAGCAGTTTCTCCATGGAGGAAAAACTGTTTTTT. The full variable domain, in which reference TRBV28 and TRBJ1-4 provide the parts outside the CDR3, is DVKVTQSSRYLVKRTGEKVFLECVQDMDHENMFWYRQDPGLGLRLIYFSYDVKMKEKGDIPEGYSVSREKKERFSLILESASTNQTSMYLCASSFSMEEKLFFGSGTQLSVL.